This passage covers 25 T cell receptor beta chains from one sample sequenced in a study of tumor-infiltrating lymphocytes in primary liver carcinoma. Starting material for RNA and DNA co-extraction consisted of about 17-34 mg of unsorted bulk tissue. Constant-region priming of roughly 500 ng total RNA yielded TCR beta cDNA. Researchers made the TCR beta libraries by running three nested multiplex PCR rounds with slightly modified ARM-PCR. The two initial PCR rounds, about 9 cycles each, used TRBV1-TRBV30 forward and C-beta reverse primers. TCRdb processed the multiplex PCR reads anew with MiXCR; each CDR3 protein has one entry. Of some 190,000 distinct CDR3 sequences in the sample, around 85% were seen once. Material for sequencing was tumor tissue from primary liver carcinoma. These receptor sequences come from a man aged 40-55 years with primary liver carcinoma and hepatitis B virus infection.

This clonotype was seen only once. A junction boundary mismatches the germline segment, possibly from a read error. The chain has TRBV30 and TRBJ2-2; a weak D match, TRBD2 (6 bases). Germline CDR1 and CDR2: GTSNPN and SVGIG (reference sequence). The CDR3 length is 14 residues. The CDR3 loop reads CAWKMVGNTGEVFF. The CDR3 nucleotides are TGTGCCTGGAAAATGGTGGGGAACACGGGGGAGGTGTTTTTT.

Turning to this clonotype: This may arise from a read error, as a much more abundant clone is one base away. The chain joins TRBV12-3 or TRBV12-4 to TRBJ2-1; 11 positions agree with TRBD2. The CDR3 contains 15 residues. V shed 4 bases, J shed 12 bases, and the junction held 11 bases outside the gene matches. The CDR3 bases are TGTGCCAGCAGTTCGAGACTAGCGGGAAGGGGTGTGCAGTTCTTC. This encodes CASSSRLAGRGVQFF.

This clonotype was detected only a few times. CDR3 loop: CASSRQANSNQPQHF. CDR3 DNA: TGTGCCAGTAGCAGACAGGCCAATAGCAATCAGCCCCAGCATTTT. This chain uses TRBV19 with TRBJ1-5, with D possibly matching TRBD1 (6 bases). Trimming pared 6 bases from V and 0 bases from J, leaving 12 bases between. The CDR3 has 15 amino acids. Per the germline V gene, CDR1 is LNHDA and CDR2 is SQIVND (reference sequence).

Concerning this clonotype: This CDR3 fails to terminate in the conserved phenylalanine or tryptophan, so it likely reflects a read error. V usage is TRBV28 and J usage is TRBJ2-1, with TRBD2 identical over 7 bases. Trimming at V came to 5 bases and at J to 7 bases, leaving 8 bases not matched to a gene. This CDR3 comprises 14 residues. Germline values: CDR1 MDHEN, CDR2 SYDVKM. In DNA, the CDR3 is TGTGCCAGCAGTATTGGGGGGGTTGGGAATGAGCAGTTCCTC. Residues: CASSIGGVGNEQFL.

Remarks on this clonotype: A read error is likely, as this CDR3 ends without the conserved phenylalanine or tryptophan. The DNA is omitted, as the CDR3 cannot be located on it reliably, and the CDR3 follows TCRdb's listing. The genes are TRBV25-1 and TRBJ2-7. The CDR3 numbers 15 amino acids, ends counted. Germline V CDR1 and CDR2: MGHDK, SYGVNS. The CDR3 reads CASSKGMGTAYEQYI.

Of note for this clonotype: The conserved phenylalanine or tryptophan normally closing the CDR3 is absent here, so this likely arose from a read error. J is TRBJ2-7 and V is TRBV7-8; D uncertain. The V end lost 1 base, the J end lost 2 bases, and 21 bases lay between the germline ends. The CDR3 sequence is 18 residues long. The germline gives CDR1 SGHVS, CDR2 FQNEAQ. The CDR3 DNA reads as TGTGCCAGCAGCTTAGGGATTGGCTCTGGACCGATTGCCTACGAGCAGTACATC. It specifies CASSLGIGSGPIAYEQYI.

Remarks on this clonotype: The junction departs from germline at one end; a sequencing error may be responsible. The V and J genes are TRBV5-6 and TRBJ1-2; weak D call: TRBD1 (6 bases). Germline V gene data show CDR1 as SGHDT and CDR2 as YYEEEE. CDR3 length: 16 amino acids. The CDR3 bases are TGTGCCAGCAGCTCCCTTGACAGGATCGTCAACTACGGCTACACCTTC. Protein product: CASSSLDRIVNYGYTF.

As to this clonotype: The junction and the germline gene differ at one end; a read error may be behind it. The genes are TRBV29-1 and TRBJ2-2; tentatively, D is TRBD2 (5 bases). Germline CDR1 reads SQVTM; CDR2 reads ANQGSEA. This CDR3 comprises 12 residues. The CDR3 DNA is TGCAGCGTTGCGCTGAACACCGGGGTGCTGTTTTTT. Its translation is CSVALNTGVLFF.

Points on this clonotype: This may stem from a read error, because a much larger clone lies one nucleotide away. Since the CDR3 does not end with the conserved phenylalanine or tryptophan, this likely comes from a read error. The chain joins TRBV5-1 to TRBJ2-7; either TRBD1 or TRBD2 may supply D (6 bases each). This CDR3 region has 15 residues. Trimming cost V 0 bases and J 5 bases, with 15 bases left between them. Germline CDR1 SGHRS, CDR2 YFSETQ. CDR3 DNA: TGCGCCAGCAGCTTGGTTACAGGGAGGAGAGACGAGCAGTACTAC. It codes for CASSLVTGRRDEQYY.

The V and J genes are TRBV6-1 and TRBJ1-1, with D hard to call. CDR1 is MNHNS and CDR2 is SASEGT in the germline V gene. Between the trimmed V and J ends, which lost 7 bases and 5 bases, there was a span of 17 bases. This CDR3 has 14 amino acids. The CDR3 DNA reads as TGTGCCAGCAATGATGGGAAGGTGGATACTGAAGCTTTCTTT. Its protein product is CASNDGKVDTEAFF.

The rearrangement links TRBV6-1 to TRBJ1-2; D remains unclear. The germline V gene encodes CDR1 MNHNS and CDR2 SASEGT. The germline V and J ends were trimmed by 8 bases and 5 bases, with 9 bases remaining between them. The CDR3 is made up of 11 amino acids. CDR3 protein: CASGSDYGYTF. In nucleotides, the CDR3 is TGTGCCAGCGGCAGCGATTATGGCTACACCTTC.

This sequence joins TRBV12-3 or TRBV12-4 and TRBJ1-1, with unresolved D. CDR3 length: 14 residues. V lost 7 bases and J lost 7, with 19 bases in between. The CDR3 is CASKTSALGIEAFF. The CDR3 DNA is TGTGCCAGCAAGACCTCCGCTTTAGGGATTGAAGCTTTCTTT.

The chain joins TRBV12-3 or TRBV12-4 to TRBJ1-1; D unclear. V was cut by 11 bases and J by 4 bases, with 17 bases left in between. This CDR3 region has 13 residues. Here the CDR3 reads CARKGPLCTEAFF. The CDR3 region has the DNA TGTGCCCGCAAAGGGCCCCTATGCACTGAAGCTTTCTTT.

A note on this clonotype: This sequence may be a read error, since a much larger clone differs from it by one base. The gene calls are TRBV13 and TRBJ2-7; no clear D. The CDR3 is 14 amino acids. V lost 3 bases and J 1 base, leaving 10 bases between the germline ends. Germline V gives CDR1 PRHDT, CDR2 FYEKMQ (reference sequence). The CDR3 protein is CASSLSRISYEQYF. CDR3 DNA sequence: TGTGCCAGCAGCTTGTCCAGGATTTCCTACGAGCAGTACTTC.

Comment on this clonotype: As the CDR3 is not closed by the conserved phenylalanine or tryptophan, this likely results from a read error. The CDR3 sequence: CASSQYLAGEQFL. The CDR3 DNA is TGTGCCAGCAGCCAATATTTAGCTGGTGAGCAGTTCTTA. The chain uses TRBV7-3 and TRBJ2-1; D call uncertain. V was shortened by 5 bases and J by 9 bases, with 14 bases between the two germline ends. Germline V gives CDR1 SGHTA, CDR2 FQGTGA. This CDR3 spans 13 amino acids.

In regard to this clonotype: A read error may account for a junction end that differs from germline. V gene TRBV29-1 combines with J gene TRBJ2-1; 7 nucleotides line up with TRBD2. There are 13 residues in the CDR3. In germline, CDR1 is SQVTM, CDR2 ANQGSEA. CDR3: CSVAVAGAGEQSF. The DNA for the CDR3 is TGCAGCGTTGCCGTCGCGGGAGCGGGTGAGCAGTCCTTC.

This clonotype appeared a single time. This likely comes from a read error, as the CDR3 has no conserved phenylalanine or tryptophan at its end. The rearrangement joins TRBV5-6 to TRBJ1-3; weak D call: TRBD1 (6 bases). From germline, CDR1 is SGHDT and CDR2 YYEEEE. This CDR3 contains 14 residues. CDR3: CASSFRGAGNPIYC. As DNA, the CDR3 is TGTGCCAGCAGCTTCAGGGGCGCTGGAAACCCCATATATTGT.

Regarding this clonotype: The final CDR3 position lacks the conserved phenylalanine or tryptophan, pointing to a likely read error. The chain couples TRBV7-8 to TRBJ2-7, with D possibly being TRBD1 (7 bases). The CDR3 spans 15 residues. Germline lookup yields CDR1 SGHVS and CDR2 FQNEAQ. CDR3 nucleotides: TGTATCAGCAGCGTAAACGCGGGGAGCAGGGGGGAGCAGTACTTA. Encoded protein: CISSVNAGSRGEQYL.

V gene TRBV5-6 combines with J gene TRBJ1-1, with D possibly matching TRBD1 (6 bases). In germline, CDR1 is SGHDT, CDR2 YYEEEE. The CDR3 covers 13 residues. With 5 bases removed from V and 10 bases from J, the gap between germline ends came to 18 bases. Here the CDR3 reads CASSRNRVMGAFF. The CDR3 DNA follows: TGTGCCAGCAGTCGAAACAGGGTAATGGGAGCTTTCTTT.

Of note for this clonotype: One end of the junction is discordant with germline, which a read error may explain. This chain uses TRBV29-1 with TRBJ2-5, with D possibly TRBD1 on 5 matching bases. The V gene's germline CDR1 is SQVTM and CDR2 ANQGSEA. The CDR3 runs to 12 residues. CDR3 DNA sequence: TGCAACGGAACGACAGACCAAGAGACCCAGTATTTC. It codes for CNGTTDQETQYF.

This clonotype was observed once. Lacking the conserved final phenylalanine or tryptophan, this CDR3 likely reflects a read error. V usage is TRBV4-2 and J usage is TRBJ2-2; possible D gene TRBD2, 5 bases. With 0 bases removed from V and 10 bases from J, the gap between germline ends came to 12 bases. This CDR3 has 14 residues. Germline values: CDR1 LGHNA, CDR2 YNFKEQ. CDR3: CASSQDHVGEELFY. For the CDR3, the DNA is TGTGCCAGCAGCCAAGATCATGTGGGAGAGGAGCTGTTTTAT.

With respect to this clonotype: A much larger clone lies a single base off, so this may be a read error. The rearrangement links TRBV5-1 to TRBJ2-5; D is perhaps TRBD2 (5 bases). The germline V gene has CDR1 SGHRS and CDR2 YFSETQ. CDR3 size: 11 residues. With 3 bases removed from V and 10 bases from J, the gap between germline ends came to 10 bases. The CDR3 spells CASSSPRDQYF. In DNA form, the CDR3 reads TGCGCCAGCAGCTCACCACGGGACCAGTACTTC. Combining the CDR3 with reference TRBV5-1 and TRBJ2-5 gives the whole variable domain KAGVTQTPRYLIKTRGQQVTLSCSPISGHRSVSWYQQTPGQGLQFLFEYFSETQRNKGNFPGRFSGRQFSNSRSEMNVSTLELGDSALYLCASSSPRDQYFGPGTRLLVL.

Remarks on this clonotype: Without the conserved terminal phenylalanine or tryptophan, this CDR3 likely stems from a read error. No DNA is shown, since the ends of the CDR3 on it are uncertain; the CDR3 is the one TCRdb lists. The rearrangement links TRBV12-3 or TRBV12-4 to TRBJ1-2; TRBD1 was called by the table and not checked on the DNA. The CDR3 numbers 17 amino acids, ends counted. The CDR3 here is CASSLASTGAENYGYNI.

This clonotype appeared once. The junction differs from germline at one of its ends, possibly a read error. The chain combines TRBV12-3 or TRBV12-4 with TRBJ1-5; weak D call: TRBD1 (5 bases). This CDR3 is 13 amino acids long. CDR3 region: CVSSPGAEQPHHF. In DNA, the CDR3 is TGTGTCAGCAGTCCCGGGGCAGAGCAGCCCCATCATTTT.

The chain joins TRBV6-5 to TRBJ2-7; D ambiguous. Trimming cost V 7 bases and J 6 bases, with 16 bases left between them. The germline gives CDR1 MNHEY, CDR2 SVGAGI. The CDR3 spans 13 residues. Here the CDR3 DNA reads TGTGCCAGCACGTCCCATACAACGGGCGAGCAGTACTTC. Amino acids: CASTSHTTGEQYF.